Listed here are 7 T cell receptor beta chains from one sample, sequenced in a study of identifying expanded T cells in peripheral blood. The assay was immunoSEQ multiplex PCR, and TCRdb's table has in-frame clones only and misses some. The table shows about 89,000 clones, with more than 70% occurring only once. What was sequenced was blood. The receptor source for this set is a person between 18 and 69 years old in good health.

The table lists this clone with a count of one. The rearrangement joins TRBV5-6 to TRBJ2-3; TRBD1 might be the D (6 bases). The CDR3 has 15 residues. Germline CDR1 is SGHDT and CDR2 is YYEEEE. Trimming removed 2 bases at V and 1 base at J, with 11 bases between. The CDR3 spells CASSFVGTRTDTQYF. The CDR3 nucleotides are TGTGCCAGCAGCTTCGTCGGGACACGCACAGATACGCAGTATTTT.

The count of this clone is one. The DNA for the CDR3 is TGTGCCAGCAGCCGAAATAGCGGGGGGGTAGCAGATACGCAGTATTTT. Its protein product is CASSRNSGGVADTQYF. The chain uses TRBV14 and TRBJ2-3; 11 positions match TRBD2. The ends lost 4 bases at V and 4 bases at J; junction bases unmatched: 7. The germline gives CDR1 SGHDN, CDR2 FVKESK. The CDR3 has 16 residues.

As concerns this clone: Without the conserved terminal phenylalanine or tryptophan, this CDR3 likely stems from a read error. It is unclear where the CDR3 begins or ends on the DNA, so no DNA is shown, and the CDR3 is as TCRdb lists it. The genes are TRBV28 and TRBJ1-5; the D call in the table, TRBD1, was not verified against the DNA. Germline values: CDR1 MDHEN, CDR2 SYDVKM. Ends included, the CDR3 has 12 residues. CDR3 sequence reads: CASTSQGFKIGI.

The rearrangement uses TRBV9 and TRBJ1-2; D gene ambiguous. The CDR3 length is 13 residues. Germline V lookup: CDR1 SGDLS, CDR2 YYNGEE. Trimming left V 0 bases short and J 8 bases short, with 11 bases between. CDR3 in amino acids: CASSVDTDGGYTF. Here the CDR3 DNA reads TGTGCCAGCAGCGTAGATACAGATGGGGGCTACACCTTC.

The CDR3 sequence: CASEPEAVAYNEQFF. The CDR3 nucleotides read TGTGCCAGCGAACCGGAGGCCGTGGCCTACAATGAGCAGTTCTTC. The chain carries TRBV7-3 and TRBJ2-1; D is possibly TRBD2 (5 bases). V shed 8 bases and J shed 2 bases, with 16 bases lying between them. The V gene's germline CDR1 is SGHTA and CDR2 FQGTGA. This CDR3 has 15 amino acids.

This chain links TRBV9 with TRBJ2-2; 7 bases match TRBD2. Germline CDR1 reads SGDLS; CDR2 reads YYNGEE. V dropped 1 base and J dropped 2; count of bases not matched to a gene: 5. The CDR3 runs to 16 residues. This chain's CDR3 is CASSVTSGVNTGELFF. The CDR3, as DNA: TGTGCCAGCAGCGTAACAAGCGGGGTTAACACCGGGGAGCTGTTTTTT.

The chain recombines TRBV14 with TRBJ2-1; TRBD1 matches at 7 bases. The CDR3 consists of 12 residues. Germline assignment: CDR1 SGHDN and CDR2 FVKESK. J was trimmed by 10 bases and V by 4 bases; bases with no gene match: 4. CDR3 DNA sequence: TGTGCCAGCAGCCCGACAGGGATAGAGCAGTTCTTC. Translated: CASSPTGIEQFF.